A single sample gave rise to the 9 T cell receptor beta chains below, sequenced in a study of blood T cell repertoires in COVID-19. Using immunoSEQ multiplex PCR, the repertoire was profiled, and TCRdb retains in-frame clones only, with some absent. Of 150,000 to 200,000 clones in the sample, about 90% were seen once. The specimen was peripheral blood. All receptors derive from a man under 40 with COVID-19, enrolled during active disease.

The chain links TRBV6-5 to TRBJ1-2; unclear D gene. Germline loops: CDR1 MNHEY, CDR2 SVGAGI. V gave up 1 base and J gave up 8 bases, with 20 bases separating them. The CDR3 has 16 residues. The CDR3 DNA reads as TGTGCCAGCAGTTACTTACGTCCGGGTTCCCCGTGGGGCTACACCTTC. As protein: CASSYLRPGSPWGYTF.

This clone showed up just once. The chain recombines TRBV20-1 with TRBJ2-7; 7 positions agree with TRBD1. CDR1 is DFQATT and CDR2 is SNEGSKA in the germline V gene (reference sequence). The CDR3 extends over 12 amino acids. The trim removed 3 bases at V and 2 bases at J, leaving 1 base unmatched. CDR3 nucleotide sequence: TGCAGTGCTAGTGGACAGGCCTACGAGCAGTACTTC. Amino acids: CSASGQAYEQYF.

This clone was recorded a few times. This CDR3 is CASSVEGADTEAFF. The CDR3 DNA reads TGTGCCAGCAGTGTAGAGGGGGCGGACACTGAAGCTTTCTTT. This rearrangement joins TRBV2 to TRBJ1-1, with TRBD1 matching 7 bases. V trimming: 4 bases; J trimming: 3 bases; junction bases outside the gene matches: 5. Germline V gives CDR1 SNHLY, CDR2 FYNNEI. This CDR3 has 14 amino acids.

J is TRBJ1-3 and V is TRBV29-1, with D possibly matching TRBD1 (6 bases). The CDR3 has 15 amino acids. V was pared by 3 bases and J by 3 bases, with 15 bases between. Germline V lookup: CDR1 SQVTM, CDR2 ANQGSEA. The CDR3 protein is CSVDTGFGYGNTIYF. CDR3 sequence (DNA): TGCAGCGTTGACACAGGGTTCGGCTATGGAAACACCATATATTTT. The full variable domain, with the rest looked up from reference TRBV29-1 and TRBJ1-3, is SAVISQKPSRDICQRGTSLTIQCQVDSQVTMMFWYRQQPGQSLTLIATANQGSEATYESGFVIDKFPISRPNLTFSTLTVSNMSPEDSSIYLCSVDTGFGYGNTIYFGEGSWLTVV.

This clone was counted between two and nine times. The rearrangement joins TRBV28 to TRBJ2-1; tentatively, D is TRBD2 (6 bases). The CDR3 consists of 14 residues. The germline V gene encodes CDR1 MDHEN and CDR2 SYDVKM. Trimming took 2 bases from V and 2 from J, leaving 7 bases between them. The CDR3 loop reads CASSLAGPYNEQFF. Written as DNA, the CDR3 is TGTGCCAGCAGTTTAGCGGGACCCTACAATGAGCAGTTCTTC. Supplemented by reference TRBV28 and TRBJ2-1, the full variable domain reads DVKVTQSSRYLVKRTGEKVFLECVQDMDHENMFWYRQDPGLGLRLIYFSYDVKMKEKGDIPEGYSVSREKKERFSLILESASTNQTSMYLCASSLAGPYNEQFFGPGTRLTVL.

This clone has only a few counts. The gene calls are TRBV19 and TRBJ2-1, with TRBD2 matching over 7 bases. This CDR3 has 16 residues. Germline V lookup: CDR1 LNHDA, CDR2 SQIVND (reference sequence). The V segment lost 0 bases and the J segment 5 bases; nucleotides outside the gene matches: 7. The DNA for the CDR3 is TGTGCCAGTAGTATAGAGGCTAGCGGCTGGCACAATGAGCAGTTCTTC. It translates to CASSIEASGWHNEQFF. The complete variable domain, with remaining parts taken from reference TRBV19 and TRBJ2-1, reads DGGITQSPKYLFRKEGQNVTLSCEQNLNHDAMYWYRQDPGQGLRLIYYSQIVNDFQKGDIAEGYSVSREKKESFPLTVTSAQKNPTAFYLCASSIEASGWHNEQFFGPGTRLTVL.

The CDR3 loop reads CASSLPGQDYGYTF. CDR3 nucleotides: TGTGCCAGCAGCTTACCGGGACAGGACTATGGCTACACCTTC. V is TRBV11-1 and J is TRBJ1-2, with 8 nucleotides matching TRBD1. The CDR3 loop spans 14 amino acids. Germline V gene sequence: CDR1 SGHAT, CDR2 FQDESV (reference sequence). V gave up 2 bases and J gave up 3 bases; unmatched junction bases: 2.

The chain uses TRBV5-4 and TRBJ2-7, with 9 bases identical to TRBD2. This CDR3 has 15 amino acids. Germline V gives CDR1 SGHNT, CDR2 YYREEE (reference sequence). Trimming took 4 bases from V and 1 from J; bases not matched to a gene: 6. The CDR3 sequence: CASSKTLAGSYEQYF. In DNA, the CDR3 is TGTGCCAGCAGCAAAACACTAGCGGGTTCCTACGAGCAGTACTTC.

The chain couples TRBV14 to TRBJ1-4; D is uncertain. Trimming stripped 0 bases from V and 8 bases from J, with 7 bases between. Looked up from germline, CDR1 is SGHDN and CDR2 is FVKESK. The CDR3 totals 13 residues. The CDR3 reads CASSQERGEKLFF. In DNA form, the CDR3 reads TGTGCCAGCAGCCAAGAGCGAGGGGAAAAACTGTTTTTT.